This T cell receptor beta chain was recovered during a study of regulatory T cells in long-lasting Graves disease. This clonotype was recorded many times. The time point is: newly diagnosed GD, antithyroid drugs for less than 3 months. After RNA was extracted from PBMCs, the TCR library was made from it. With V trimmed by 2 bases and J by 3 bases, 6 bases remained unmatched. Looked up from germline, CDR1 is SGHTA and CDR2 is FQGNSA. CDR3 length equals 16 residues. Both iRepertoire HTBI primers and Arm-PCR of CDR3 regions were used to build the TCR beta libraries. TCRdb re-analysed the multiplex PCR reads in MiXCR, keeping a single row per CDR3 protein. This table has over 300,000 distinct CDR3 sequences, around 16% appearing once.

The sequence derives from a female donor with Graves disease. The specimen was peripheral blood mononuclear cells (PBMCs), collected at new diagnosis, from a patient treated with antithyroid drugs. This sequence joins TRBV7-2 and TRBJ1-3; 8 nucleotides line up with TRBD1. The CDR3 here is CASSLTGQGNGNTIYF. Written as DNA, the CDR3 is TGTGCCAGCAGCTTAACAGGACAGGGCAATGGAAACACCATATATTTT.